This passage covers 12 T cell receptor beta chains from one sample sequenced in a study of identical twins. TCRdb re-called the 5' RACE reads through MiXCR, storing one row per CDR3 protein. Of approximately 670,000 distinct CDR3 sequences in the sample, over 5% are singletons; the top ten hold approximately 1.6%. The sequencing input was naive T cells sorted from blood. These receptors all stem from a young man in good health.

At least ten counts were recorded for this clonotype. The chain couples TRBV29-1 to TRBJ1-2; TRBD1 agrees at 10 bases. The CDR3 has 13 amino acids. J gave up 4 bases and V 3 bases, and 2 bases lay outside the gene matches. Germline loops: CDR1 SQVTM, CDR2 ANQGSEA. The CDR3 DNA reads TGCAGCGTTGAGGGACAGGGGACCTATGGCTACACCTTC. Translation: CSVEGQGTYGYTF.

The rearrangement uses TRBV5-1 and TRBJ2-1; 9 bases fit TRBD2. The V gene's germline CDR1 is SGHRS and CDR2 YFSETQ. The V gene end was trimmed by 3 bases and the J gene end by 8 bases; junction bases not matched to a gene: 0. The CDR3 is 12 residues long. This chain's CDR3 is CASSWTSDEQFF. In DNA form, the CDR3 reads TGCGCCAGCAGCTGGACTAGCGATGAGCAGTTCTTC.

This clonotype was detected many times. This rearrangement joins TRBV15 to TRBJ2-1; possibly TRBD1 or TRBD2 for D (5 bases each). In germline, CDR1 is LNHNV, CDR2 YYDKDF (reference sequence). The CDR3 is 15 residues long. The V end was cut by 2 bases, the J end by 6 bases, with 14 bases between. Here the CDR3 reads CATSRQPGRGNEQFF. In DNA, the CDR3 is TGTGCCACCAGCAGACAGCCAGGGAGAGGCAATGAGCAGTTCTTC.

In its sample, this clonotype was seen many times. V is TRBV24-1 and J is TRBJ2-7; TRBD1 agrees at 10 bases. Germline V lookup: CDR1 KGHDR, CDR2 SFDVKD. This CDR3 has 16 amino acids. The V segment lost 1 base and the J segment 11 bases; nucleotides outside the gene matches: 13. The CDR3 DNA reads TGTGCCACCAGTGATTTTTTAGGGACAGGGGTCAGTTGGGAGTACGTC. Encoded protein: CATSDFLGTGVSWEYV.

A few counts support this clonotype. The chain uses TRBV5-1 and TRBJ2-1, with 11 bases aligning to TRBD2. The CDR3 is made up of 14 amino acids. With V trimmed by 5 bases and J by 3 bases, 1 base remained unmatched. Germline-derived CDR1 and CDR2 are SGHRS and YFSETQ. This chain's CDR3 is CASRGLADYNEQFF. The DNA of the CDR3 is TGCGCCAGCAGGGGACTAGCGGACTACAATGAGCAGTTCTTC.

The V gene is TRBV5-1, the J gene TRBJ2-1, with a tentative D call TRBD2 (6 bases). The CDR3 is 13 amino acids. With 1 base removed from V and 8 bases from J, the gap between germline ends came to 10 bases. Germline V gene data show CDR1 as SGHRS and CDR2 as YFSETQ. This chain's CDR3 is CASSLRGSYEQFF. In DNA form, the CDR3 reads TGCGCCAGCAGCTTGCGGGGGTCATATGAGCAGTTCTTC.

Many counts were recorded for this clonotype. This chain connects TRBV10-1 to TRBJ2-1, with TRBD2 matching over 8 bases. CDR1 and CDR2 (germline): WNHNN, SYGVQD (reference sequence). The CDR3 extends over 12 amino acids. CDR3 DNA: TGCACCACCCCGGGGGGGAACAATGAGCAGTTCTTC. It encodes CTTPGGNNEQFF.

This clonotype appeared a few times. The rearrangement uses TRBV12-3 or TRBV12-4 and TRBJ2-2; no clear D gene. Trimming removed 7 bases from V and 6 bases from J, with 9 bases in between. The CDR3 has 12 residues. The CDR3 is CASIRSPGELFF. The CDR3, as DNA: TGTGCCAGCATACGAAGCCCCGGGGAGCTGTTTTTT.

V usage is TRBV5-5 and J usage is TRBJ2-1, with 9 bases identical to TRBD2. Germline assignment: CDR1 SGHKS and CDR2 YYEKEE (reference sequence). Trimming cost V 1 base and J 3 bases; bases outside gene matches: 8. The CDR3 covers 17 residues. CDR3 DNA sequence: TGTGCCAGCAGCTTGATCGGAGCAGCGGGAGGCTACAATGAGCAGTTCTTC. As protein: CASSLIGAAGGYNEQFF.

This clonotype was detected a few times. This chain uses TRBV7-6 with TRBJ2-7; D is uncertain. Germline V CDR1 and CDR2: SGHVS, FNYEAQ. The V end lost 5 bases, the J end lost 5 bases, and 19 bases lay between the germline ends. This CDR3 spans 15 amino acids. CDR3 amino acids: CASSPTFSPKHEQYF. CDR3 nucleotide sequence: TGTGCCAGCAGCCCCACGTTTAGTCCAAAACACGAGCAGTACTTC.

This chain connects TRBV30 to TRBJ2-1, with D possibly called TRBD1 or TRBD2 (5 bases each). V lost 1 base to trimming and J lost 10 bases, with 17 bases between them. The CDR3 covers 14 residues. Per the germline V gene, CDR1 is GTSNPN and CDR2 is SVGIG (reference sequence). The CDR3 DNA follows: TGTGCCTGGAGTGCCTCGGGGCAGGGAAAGGAGCAGTTCTTC. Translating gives CAWSASGQGKEQFF.

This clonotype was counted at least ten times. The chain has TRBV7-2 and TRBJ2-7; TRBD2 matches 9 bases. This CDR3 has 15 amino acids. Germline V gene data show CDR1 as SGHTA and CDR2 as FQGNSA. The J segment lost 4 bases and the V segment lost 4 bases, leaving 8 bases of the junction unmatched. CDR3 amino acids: CASSWDGTSKYEQYV. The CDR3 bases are TGTGCCAGCAGCTGGGACGGGACTAGCAAGTACGAGCAGTACGTC.